These 28 T cell receptor beta chains were sequenced from one sample in a study of T cells in tuberculosis. The table came from immunoSEQ multiplex PCR; TCRdb's copy has only in-frame clones and leaves some out. Among roughly 28,000 clones listed, approximately 93% were seen once. Sequencing used PBMCs. These receptors came from a donor aged 10 to 29 with latent tuberculosis or without tuberculosis infection.

V is TRBV28 and J is TRBJ1-2, with D tentatively TRBD1 (5 bases). The germline CDR1 and CDR2 sequences are MDHEN and SYDVKM. CDR3 length: 16 residues. V lost 3 bases and J lost 3, with 17 bases in between. The CDR3 nucleotides read TGTGCCAGCAGTTTTGGACGGGGACTTAGGGACTATGGCTACACCTTC. Translating it yields CASSFGRGLRDYGYTF.

The chain carries TRBV5-8 and TRBJ2-3; TRBD2 matches 11 bases. This CDR3 spans 15 amino acids. Germline CDR1 SGHTS, CDR2 YDEGEE. V gave up 4 bases and J gave up 6 bases; unmatched junction bases: 7. CDR3: CASSLRLAGGDTQYF. The CDR3 nucleotides are TGTGCCAGCAGCCTTCGTCTAGCGGGAGGTGATACGCAGTATTTT.

This chain links TRBV28 with TRBJ2-1; no definite D call. V lost 5 bases and J 9 bases, leaving 17 bases between the germline ends. Germline V gene sequence: CDR1 MDHEN, CDR2 SYDVKM. The CDR3 is made up of 14 amino acids. The CDR3 here is CASSPLGPPAEQFF. The CDR3 DNA is TGTGCCAGCAGTCCTCTAGGCCCGCCTGCTGAGCAGTTCTTC.

V usage is TRBV9 and J usage is TRBJ1-6; TRBD1 matches 7 bases. CDR3 length equals 15 residues. Germline lookup yields CDR1 SGDLS and CDR2 YYNGEE. V trimming: 3 bases; J trimming: 6 bases; junction bases outside the gene matches: 6. The DNA for the CDR3 is TGTGCCAGCAGCGCCCGGGACAGCAGTAATTCACCCCTCCACTTT. Residues: CASSARDSSNSPLHF.

The chain employs TRBV7-3 and TRBJ2-3; TRBD1 agrees at 8 bases. The CDR3 sequence is 16 residues long. V lost 5 bases to trimming and J lost 5 bases; unmatched junction nucleotides: 12. Germline values: CDR1 SGHTA, CDR2 FQGTGA. CDR3 in DNA: TGTGCCAGCAGCCCCCAGGGGGCAAGGCCGGTAGATACGCAGTATTTT. Encoded protein: CASSPQGARPVDTQYF.

CDR3 amino acids: CASSPFQETQYF. In nucleotides, the CDR3 is TGCGCCAGCAGCCCTTTCCAAGAGACCCAGTACTTC. V gene TRBV5-1 combines with J gene TRBJ2-5; D remains unclear. Trimming removed 4 bases from V and 1 base from J, with 5 bases in between. Germline CDR1 reads SGHRS; CDR2 reads YFSETQ. There are 12 residues in the CDR3.

The V and J genes are TRBV6-5 and TRBJ2-7; unclear D gene. Germline values: CDR1 MNHEY, CDR2 SVGAGI. The length of the CDR3 is 13 residues. The V end lost 2 bases, the J end lost 7 bases, and 12 bases lay between the germline ends. CDR3 DNA: TGTGCCAGCAGTTACAGGCTATCGGGTGAGCAGTACTTC. Translated: CASSYRLSGEQYF.

The V call is TRBV9, the J call TRBJ2-5; TRBD2 is a possible D gene (6 bases). The CDR3 runs to 17 residues. Trimming cost V 0 bases and J 3 bases, with 18 bases left between them. Looked up from germline, CDR1 is SGDLS and CDR2 is YYNGEE. The CDR3 sequence: CASSVGFERVQEETQYF. DNA for the CDR3: TGTGCCAGCAGCGTAGGGTTCGAGCGGGTGCAGGAAGAGACCCAGTACTTC.

The CDR3 loop reads CTSSVRPRDTEAFF. The CDR3 nucleotides read TGCACCAGCAGCGTAAGGCCGAGGGACACTGAAGCTTTCTTT. The V and J genes are TRBV1 and TRBJ1-1. TRBV1 is an annotated pseudogene. This CDR3 is 14 amino acids long.

J is TRBJ2-1 and V is TRBV18, with 8 bases identical to TRBD1. The CDR3 runs 15 residues. Trimming cost V 2 bases and J 7 bases; bases outside gene matches: 7. Germline V gene lookup returns CDR1 KGHSH and CDR2 LQKENI. As DNA, the CDR3 is TGTGCCAGCTCACCATTCCAGGGGGCGAGGAATGAGCAGTTCTTC. Amino acids: CASSPFQGARNEQFF.

The chain has TRBV28 and TRBJ1-1, with TRBD1 matching over 8 bases. J gave up 1 base and V 2 bases, and 3 bases lay outside the gene matches. Per the germline V gene, CDR1 is MDHEN and CDR2 is SYDVKM. The CDR3 is 15 amino acids. The CDR3 here is CASSLIGTGNTEAFF. The DNA of the CDR3 is TGTGCCAGCAGTTTAATTGGGACAGGGAACACTGAAGCTTTCTTT.

The gene calls are TRBV28 and TRBJ1-6; 8 bases align to TRBD1. Per the germline V gene, CDR1 is MDHEN and CDR2 is SYDVKM. The J segment lost 4 bases and the V segment lost 5 bases, leaving 4 bases of the junction unmatched. This CDR3 contains 15 residues. As DNA, the CDR3 is TGTGCCAGCAGTCCCCGACAGGGGTATAATTCACCCCTCCACTTT. It translates to CASSPRQGYNSPLHF. Drawing the rest from reference TRBV28 and TRBJ1-6, the complete variable domain is DVKVTQSSRYLVKRTGEKVFLECVQDMDHENMFWYRQDPGLGLRLIYFSYDVKMKEKGDIPEGYSVSREKKERFSLILESASTNQTSMYLCASSPRQGYNSPLHFGNGTRLTVT.

J is TRBJ1-2 and V is TRBV6-5, with D unclear. Trimming left V 2 bases short and J 1 base short, with 5 bases between. This CDR3 spans 13 amino acids. The V gene's germline CDR1 is MNHEY and CDR2 SVGAGI. CDR3 amino acids: CASSYERNYGYTF. The CDR3 nucleotides are TGTGCCAGCAGTTACGAGCGTAACTATGGCTACACCTTC.

This chain joins TRBV5-1 and TRBJ2-4; 9 bases line up with TRBD1. Unmatched junction bases numbered 8, after V lost 2 bases and J lost 8 bases. Germline lookup yields CDR1 SGHRS and CDR2 YFSETQ. The CDR3 runs to 15 residues. The CDR3: CASSLLQGAVDIQYF. CDR3 sequence (DNA): TGCGCCAGCAGCTTACTACAGGGGGCGGTCGACATTCAGTACTTC.

V and J are TRBV7-2 and TRBJ1-2; no firm D call. Germline lookup yields CDR1 SGHTA and CDR2 FQGNSA. V lost 3 bases, J lost 8 bases, and 13 bases lay in between. CDR3 length: 13 residues. This CDR3 reads CASSLGGLGGYTF. Here the CDR3 DNA reads TGTGCCAGCAGCTTGGGAGGGCTCGGGGGCTACACCTTC.

This chain joins TRBV5-1 and TRBJ2-3; no definite D call. CDR1 is SGHRS, CDR2 YFSETQ, per germline. Trimming took 1 base from V and 2 from J, leaving 2 bases between them. The CDR3 extends over 12 amino acids. CDR3 in amino acids: CASSLYTDTQYF. CDR3 nucleotides: TGCGCCAGCAGCTTGTACACAGATACGCAGTATTTT. Using reference TRBV5-1 and TRBJ2-3 for the parts outside the CDR3, the full variable domain is KAGVTQTPRYLIKTRGQQVTLSCSPISGHRSVSWYQQTPGQGLQFLFEYFSETQRNKGNFPGRFSGRQFSNSRSEMNVSTLELGDSALYLCASSLYTDTQYFGPGTRLTVL.

The V call is TRBV7-9, the J call TRBJ2-1; 13 bases map to TRBD2. The junction had 2 bases not matched to a gene; V was cut back by 1 base and J by 8 bases. Germline V CDR1 and CDR2: SEHNR, FQNEAQ (reference sequence). The CDR3 is 15 residues long. The CDR3 region has the DNA TGTGCCAGCAGCTTAGGACTAGCGGGAGGCGATGAGCAGTTCTTC. Its protein product is CASSLGLAGGDEQFF.

V is TRBV15 and J is TRBJ1-2; TRBD1 matches at 9 bases. The V segment lost 0 bases and the J segment 4 bases; nucleotides outside the gene matches: 9. The CDR3 length is 17 residues. Germline loops: CDR1 LNHNV, CDR2 YYDKDF (reference sequence). The CDR3 DNA sequence: TGTGCCACCAGCAGAGATATGGGACAGGGAACGAGCTATGGCTACACCTTC. Its protein product is CATSRDMGQGTSYGYTF.

This chain uses TRBV5-1 with TRBJ2-2; 12 positions match TRBD1. The V gene's germline CDR1 is SGHRS and CDR2 YFSETQ. V trimming: 4 bases; J trimming: 0 bases; junction bases outside the gene matches: 10. There are 19 residues in the CDR3. CDR3 region: CASSAGDRGRLPNTGELFF. CDR3 nucleotide sequence: TGCGCCAGCAGCGCCGGGGACAGGGGGCGTCTGCCGAACACCGGGGAGCTGTTTTTT.

This chain links TRBV19 with TRBJ1-5, with 7 bases that match TRBD1. Trimming cost V 5 bases and J 4 bases; bases outside gene matches: 5. This CDR3 is 14 amino acids long. From germline, CDR1 is LNHDA and CDR2 SQIVND (reference sequence). The CDR3 DNA is TGTGCCAGTAGTCGTGACAGGGAGAATCAGCCCCAGCATTTT. Encoded protein: CASSRDRENQPQHF.

This chain links TRBV7-9 with TRBJ2-7; TRBD2 aligns across 10 bases. Per the germline V gene, CDR1 is SEHNR and CDR2 is FQNEAQ (reference sequence). V was clipped by 1 base and J by 2 bases; unmatched bases: 8. The CDR3 covers 17 residues. The CDR3 protein is CASSLVWGTSVTYEQYF. The CDR3 nucleotides read TGTGCCAGCAGCTTAGTATGGGGGACTAGCGTTACCTACGAGCAGTACTTC.

The rearrangement joins TRBV7-6 to TRBJ2-2; 9 bases line up with TRBD2. Trimming at V came to 1 base and at J to 0 bases, leaving 3 bases not matched to a gene. The CDR3 covers 17 residues. The germline CDR1 and CDR2 sequences are SGHVS and FNYEAQ. CDR3 nucleotide sequence: TGTGCCAGCAGCTTAGTACAGCGGGGGGCGAACACCGGGGAGCTGTTTTTT. Residues: CASSLVQRGANTGELFF.

DNA for the CDR3: TGTGCCAGCAGTCCTGGGACAGGGCTATCCTACGAGCAGTACTTC. It codes for CASSPGTGLSYEQYF. V gene TRBV27 combines with J gene TRBJ2-7; 9 nucleotides align to TRBD1. CDR1 is MNHEY, CDR2 SMNVEV, per germline (reference sequence). The CDR3 spans 15 residues. V shed 5 bases and J 1 base; nucleotides not matched to a gene: 6.

This clone came up a few times. This rearrangement joins TRBV6-5 to TRBJ2-1, with 8 bases fitting TRBD2. CDR3 length: 16 residues. Germline CDR1 and CDR2: MNHEY and SVGAGI. V lost 0 bases to trimming and J lost 9 bases; unmatched junction nucleotides: 10. The DNA of the CDR3 is TGTGCCAGCAGTTACTCCAATAGCGGGGCGGAGGCTGAGCAGTTCTTC. Translating gives CASSYSNSGAEAEQFF.

The V gene is TRBV4-2, the J gene TRBJ1-1, with 7 bases fitting TRBD1. The CDR3 length is 16 residues. Germline lookup yields CDR1 LGHNA and CDR2 YNFKEQ. Trimming at V came to 1 base and at J to 1 base, leaving 6 bases not matched to a gene. CDR3 residues: CASSQASTGRNTEAFF. CDR3 nucleotide sequence: TGTGCCAGCAGCCAAGCTTCGACAGGGAGGAACACTGAAGCTTTCTTT.

The chain is built from TRBV29-1 and TRBJ2-7; possibly TRBD2 for D (6 bases). Germline-derived CDR1 and CDR2 are SQVTM and ANQGSEA. Trimming took off 1 base at V and 3 bases at J, with 7 bases between the two ends. This CDR3 contains 12 residues. The CDR3 reads CSVEVADYEQYF. The CDR3 DNA reads as TGCAGCGTTGAAGTAGCGGACTACGAGCAGTACTTC.

The CDR3 bases are TGTGCCAGCAGTTTGGACAGGGTCAATGAGCAGTTCTTC. It translates to CASSLDRVNEQFF. V is TRBV27 and J is TRBJ2-1, with TRBD1 identical over 8 bases. The CDR3 extends over 13 amino acids. The germline V gene encodes CDR1 MNHEY and CDR2 SMNVEV (reference sequence). V was clipped by 3 bases and J by 6 bases; unmatched bases: 1.

J is TRBJ2-1 and V is TRBV5-1, with D perhaps matching TRBD1 (5 bases). Germline assignment: CDR1 SGHRS and CDR2 YFSETQ. The germline V and J ends were trimmed by 5 bases and 0 bases, with 9 bases remaining between them. The CDR3 consists of 14 residues. CDR3 bases: TGCGCCAGCAGTTCTGGGGCCTCCTACAATGAGCAGTTCTTC. Translated: CASSSGASYNEQFF.